The clone carrying this T cell receptor (beta chain) occurred a few times. These data come from a study of T cells in Graves' hyperthyroidism and ophthalmopathy. Germline V gene sequence: CDR1 ENHRY, CDR2 SYGVKD. Trimming removed 0 bases at V and 2 bases at J, with 14 bases between. The CDR3 length is 16 residues. Amplification yielded TCR beta CDR3 regions, with RNA transcripts as the source. Initially, a first-round RT-PCR of the TCR CDR3 employed the HTBI primer set. TCRdb reprocessed the multiplex PCR reads with MiXCR, giving one entry per CDR3 protein. The repertoire has about 610,000 distinct CDR3 sequences, roughly 16% of them found once; the top ten carry 3% to 4%.

This TCR was sampled from a woman in her thirties or forties with Graves' ophthalmopathy. The sequencing input was blood. This chain uses TRBV10-3 with TRBJ2-7, with a possible D match to TRBD2 (6 bases). CDR3 protein: CAISESHGTPTYEQYF. The DNA for the CDR3 is TGTGCCATCAGTGAGTCGCATGGGACTCCCACCTACGAGCAGTACTTC.